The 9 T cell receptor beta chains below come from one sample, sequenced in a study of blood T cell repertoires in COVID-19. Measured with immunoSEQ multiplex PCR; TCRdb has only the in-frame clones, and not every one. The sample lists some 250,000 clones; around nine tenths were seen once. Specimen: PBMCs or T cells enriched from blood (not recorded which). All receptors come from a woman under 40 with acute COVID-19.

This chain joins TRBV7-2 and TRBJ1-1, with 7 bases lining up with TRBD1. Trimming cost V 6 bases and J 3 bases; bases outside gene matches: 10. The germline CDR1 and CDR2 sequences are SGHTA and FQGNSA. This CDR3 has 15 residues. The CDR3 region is CASSPAQGDYTEAFF. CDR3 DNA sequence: TGTGCCAGCAGTCCTGCGCAGGGGGATTACACTGAAGCTTTCTTT.

The CDR3 sequence: CATFQGRDGTEAFF. The CDR3 DNA reads TGTGCCACATTTCAGGGGAGAGATGGCACTGAAGCTTTCTTT. The rearrangement uses TRBV5-4 and TRBJ1-1; D perhaps matches TRBD1 (6 bases). V shed 9 bases and J shed 4 bases, with 19 bases lying between them. This CDR3 region has 14 residues. Germline V gene data show CDR1 as SGHNT and CDR2 as YYREEE (reference sequence). Looking up the rest from reference TRBV5-4 and TRBJ1-1 gives the full variable domain: ETGVTQSPTHLIKTRGQQVTLRCSSQSGHNTVSWYQQALGQGPQFIFQYYREEENGRGNFPPRFSGLQFPNYSSELNVNALELDDSALYLCATFQGRDGTEAFFGQGTRLTVV.

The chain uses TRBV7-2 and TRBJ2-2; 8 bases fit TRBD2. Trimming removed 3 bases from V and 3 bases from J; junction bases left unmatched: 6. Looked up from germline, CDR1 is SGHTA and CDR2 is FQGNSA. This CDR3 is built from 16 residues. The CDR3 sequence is CASSFAAGGYTGELFF. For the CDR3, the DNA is TGTGCCAGCAGCTTTGCGGCGGGGGGCTACACCGGGGAGCTGTTTTTT. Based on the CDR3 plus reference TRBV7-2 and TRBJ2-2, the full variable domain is GAGVSQSPSNKVTEKGKDVELRCDPISGHTALYWYRQSLGQGLEFLIYFQGNSAPDKSGLPSDRFSAERTGGSVSTLTIQRTQQEDSAVYLCASSFAAGGYTGELFFGEGSRLTVL.

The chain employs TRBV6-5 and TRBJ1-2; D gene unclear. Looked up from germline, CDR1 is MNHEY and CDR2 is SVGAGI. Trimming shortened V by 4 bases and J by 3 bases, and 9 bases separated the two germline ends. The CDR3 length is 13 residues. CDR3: CASSSRSDYGYTF. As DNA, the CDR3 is TGTGCCAGCAGTTCCCGCAGCGACTATGGCTACACCTTC.

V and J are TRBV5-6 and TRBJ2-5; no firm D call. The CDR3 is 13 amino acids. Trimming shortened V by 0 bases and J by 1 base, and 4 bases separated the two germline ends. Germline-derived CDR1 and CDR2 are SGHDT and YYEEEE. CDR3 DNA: TGTGCCAGCAGCTTGGGCAGCCAAGAGACCCAGTACTTC. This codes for CASSLGSQETQYF.

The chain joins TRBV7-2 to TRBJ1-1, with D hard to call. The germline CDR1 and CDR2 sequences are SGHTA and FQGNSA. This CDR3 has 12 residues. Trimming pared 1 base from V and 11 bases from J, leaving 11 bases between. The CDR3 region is CASSLGYSRAFF. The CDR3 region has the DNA TGTGCCAGCAGCTTAGGATACAGCCGGGCTTTCTTT.

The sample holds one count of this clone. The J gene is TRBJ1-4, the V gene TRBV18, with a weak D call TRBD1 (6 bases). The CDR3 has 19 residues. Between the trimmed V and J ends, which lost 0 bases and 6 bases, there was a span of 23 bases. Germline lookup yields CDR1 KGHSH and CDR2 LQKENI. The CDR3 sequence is CASSPPGGIRWGPHEKLFF. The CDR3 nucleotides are TGTGCCAGCTCACCACCGGGAGGGATCCGGTGGGGGCCGCATGAAAAACTGTTTTTT.

The CDR3, as DNA: TGTGCCAGCAGTGAAACGGACATTAACTATGGCTACACCTTC. It specifies CASSETDINYGYTF. This chain joins TRBV2 and TRBJ1-2, with D tentatively TRBD1 (5 bases). This CDR3 is built from 14 residues. Germline V lookup: CDR1 SNHLY, CDR2 FYNNEI. Trimming removed 2 bases from V and 1 base from J, with 8 bases in between.

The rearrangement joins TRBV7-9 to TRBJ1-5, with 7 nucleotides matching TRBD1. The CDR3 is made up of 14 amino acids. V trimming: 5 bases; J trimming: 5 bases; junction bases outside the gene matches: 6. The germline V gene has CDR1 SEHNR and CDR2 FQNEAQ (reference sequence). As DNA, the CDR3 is TGTGCCAGCAGCCCCGGGACAGCTGATCAGCCCCAGCATTTT. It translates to CASSPGTADQPQHF.